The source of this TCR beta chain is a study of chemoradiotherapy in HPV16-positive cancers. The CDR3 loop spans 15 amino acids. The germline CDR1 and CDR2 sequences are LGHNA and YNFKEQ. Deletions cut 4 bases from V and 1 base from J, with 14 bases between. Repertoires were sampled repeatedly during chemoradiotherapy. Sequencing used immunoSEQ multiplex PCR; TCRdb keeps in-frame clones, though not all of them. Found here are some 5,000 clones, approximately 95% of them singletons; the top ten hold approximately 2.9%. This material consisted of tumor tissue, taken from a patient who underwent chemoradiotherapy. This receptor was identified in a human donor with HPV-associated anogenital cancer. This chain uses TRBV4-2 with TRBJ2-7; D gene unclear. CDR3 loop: CASSRVMDASYEQYF. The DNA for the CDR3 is TGTGCCAGCAGCCGAGTGATGGACGCTTCCTACGAGCAGTACTTC.